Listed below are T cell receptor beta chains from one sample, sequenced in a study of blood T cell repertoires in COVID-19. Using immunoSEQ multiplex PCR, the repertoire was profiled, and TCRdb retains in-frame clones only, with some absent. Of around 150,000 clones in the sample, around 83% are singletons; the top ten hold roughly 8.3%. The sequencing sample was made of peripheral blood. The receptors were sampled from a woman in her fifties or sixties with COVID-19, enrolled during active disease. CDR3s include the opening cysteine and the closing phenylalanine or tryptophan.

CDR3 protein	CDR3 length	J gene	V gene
CASSTPSGGTKQFF	14	TRBJ2-1	TRBV7-2
CASSSLAGGDDEQFF	15	TRBJ2-1	TRBV7-3
CASSLGGLSYNEQFF	15	TRBJ2-1	TRBV7-3
CASSWDTTNTEAFF	14	TRBJ1-1	TRBV7-9
CASSAHTSVTNEQFF	15	TRBJ2-1	TRBV11-2
CASSLADRGPSFGSTDTQYF	20	TRBJ2-3	TRBV5-1
CASSLDMFQPQHF	13	TRBJ1-5	TRBV5-1
CASSFRTGYGYTF	13	TRBJ1-2	TRBV12-3/TRBV12-4
CASSLARGQGRTEAFF	16	TRBJ1-1	TRBV7-6
CASSLTGVSNTGELFF	16	TRBJ2-2	TRBV7-8
CASSSPDRVNTEAFF	15	TRBJ1-1	TRBV7-9
CASSPLRAGTEAFF	14	TRBJ1-1	TRBV3-1/TRBV3-2
CASSLGTGTDTQYF	14	TRBJ2-3	TRBV11-1
CASSLTGGAGNTIYF	15	TRBJ1-3	TRBV7-3
CASSPETRSSNEQFF	15	TRBJ2-1	TRBV5-5
CSVGTGEQPQHF	12	TRBJ1-5	TRBV29-1
CASTRVLSFEAFF	13	TRBJ1-1	TRBV19
CASRSNWNTEAFF	13	TRBJ1-1	TRBV5-1
CASSQEGGPHQPQHF	15	TRBJ1-5	TRBV3-1/TRBV3-2
CASSPGQGWSTPISPLHF	18	TRBJ1-6	TRBV5-1
CASSESRGGNTEAFF	15	TRBJ1-1	TRBV10-1
CASSLSRSAGNTIYF	15	TRBJ1-3	TRBV7-9
CASSLPTGAPRNTIYF	16	TRBJ1-3	TRBV7-8
CASYIRGSEAFF	12	TRBJ1-1	TRBV19
CASSLNRDSNQPQHF	15	TRBJ1-5	TRBV7-8
CASSIDRTGNTEAFF	15	TRBJ1-1	TRBV19